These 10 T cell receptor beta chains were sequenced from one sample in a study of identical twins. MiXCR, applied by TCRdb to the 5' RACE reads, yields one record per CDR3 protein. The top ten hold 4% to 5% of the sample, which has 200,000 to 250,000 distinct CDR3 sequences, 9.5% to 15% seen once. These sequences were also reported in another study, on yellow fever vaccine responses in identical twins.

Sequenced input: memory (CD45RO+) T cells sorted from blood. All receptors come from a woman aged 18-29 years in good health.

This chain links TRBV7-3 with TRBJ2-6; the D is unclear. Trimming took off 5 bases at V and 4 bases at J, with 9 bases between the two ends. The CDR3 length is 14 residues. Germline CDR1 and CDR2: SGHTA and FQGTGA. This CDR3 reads CASSLSAGANVLTF. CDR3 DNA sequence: TGTGCCAGCAGCCTTTCAGCGGGGGCCAACGTCCTGACTTTC.

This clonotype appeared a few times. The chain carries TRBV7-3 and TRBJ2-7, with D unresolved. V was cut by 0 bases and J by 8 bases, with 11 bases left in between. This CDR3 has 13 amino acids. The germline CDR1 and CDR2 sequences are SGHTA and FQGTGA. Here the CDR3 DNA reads TGTGCCAGCAGCTTAACGATACAGAGCAAGCAGTACTTC. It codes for CASSLTIQSKQYF.

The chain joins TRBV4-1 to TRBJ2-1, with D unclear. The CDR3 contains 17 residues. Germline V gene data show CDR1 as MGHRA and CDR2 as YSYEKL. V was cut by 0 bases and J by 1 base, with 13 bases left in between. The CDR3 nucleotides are TGCGCCAGCAGCCAAGATTATTCCCCAGCTTCCTACAATGAGCAGTTCTTC. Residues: CASSQDYSPASYNEQFF.

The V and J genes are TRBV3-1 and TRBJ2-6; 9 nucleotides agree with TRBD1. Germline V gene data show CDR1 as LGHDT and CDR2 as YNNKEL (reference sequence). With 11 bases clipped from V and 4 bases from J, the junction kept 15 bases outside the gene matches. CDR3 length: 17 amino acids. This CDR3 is CASTQEGTGTGANVLTF. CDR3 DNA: TGTGCCTCCACCCAGGAGGGGACAGGGACAGGGGCCAACGTCCTGACTTTC.

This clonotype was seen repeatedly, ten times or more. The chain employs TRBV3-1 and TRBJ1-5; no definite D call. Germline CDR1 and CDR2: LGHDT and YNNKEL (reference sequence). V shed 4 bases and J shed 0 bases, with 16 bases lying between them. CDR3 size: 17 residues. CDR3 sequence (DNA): TGTGCCAGCAGCCGCGGGAGGACGTCTAATAGCAATCAGCCCCAGCATTTT. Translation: CASSRGRTSNSNQPQHF.

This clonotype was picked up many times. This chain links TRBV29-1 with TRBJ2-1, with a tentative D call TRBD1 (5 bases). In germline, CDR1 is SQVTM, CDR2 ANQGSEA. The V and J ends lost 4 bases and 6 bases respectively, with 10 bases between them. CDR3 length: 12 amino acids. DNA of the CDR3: TGCAGCGTTGCCCAGGGCCTCAATGAGCAGTTCTTC. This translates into CSVAQGLNEQFF.

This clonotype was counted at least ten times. Written as DNA, the CDR3 is TGTGCCAGCGAATCAATAGGGGGAGAGACCCAGTACTTC. It translates to CASESIGGETQYF. The J gene is TRBJ2-5, the V gene TRBV12-3 or TRBV12-4, with TRBD1 as a possible D gene (6 bases). The V end was cut by 8 bases, the J end by 4 bases, with 14 bases between. The CDR3 covers 13 residues.

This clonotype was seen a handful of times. CDR3 loop: CATVPAGSGTYEQYF. CDR3 bases: TGTGCCACCGTCCCTGCGGGTAGCGGGACCTACGAGCAGTACTTC. The chain is built from TRBV6-1 and TRBJ2-7; TRBD2 aligns across 8 bases. CDR1 MNHNS and CDR2 SASEGT come from the germline V gene. This CDR3 region has 15 residues. V lost 10 bases and J lost 2; bases outside the gene matches: 13.

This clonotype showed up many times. CDR3 region: CASRPGTGELFF. CDR3 nucleotide sequence: TGCGCCAGCAGGCCCGGCACCGGGGAGCTGTTTTTT. This sequence joins TRBV5-1 and TRBJ2-2; D gene unclear. CDR3 size: 12 residues. With 5 bases removed from V and 4 bases from J, the gap between germline ends came to 6 bases. Germline CDR1 is SGHRS and CDR2 is YFSETQ.

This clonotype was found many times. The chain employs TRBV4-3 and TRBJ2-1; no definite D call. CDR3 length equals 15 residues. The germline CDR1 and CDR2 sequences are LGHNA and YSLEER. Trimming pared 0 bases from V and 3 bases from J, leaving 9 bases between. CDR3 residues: CASSQDGNSYNEQFF. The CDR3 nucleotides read TGCGCCAGCAGCCAAGACGGTAACAGCTACAATGAGCAGTTCTTC.